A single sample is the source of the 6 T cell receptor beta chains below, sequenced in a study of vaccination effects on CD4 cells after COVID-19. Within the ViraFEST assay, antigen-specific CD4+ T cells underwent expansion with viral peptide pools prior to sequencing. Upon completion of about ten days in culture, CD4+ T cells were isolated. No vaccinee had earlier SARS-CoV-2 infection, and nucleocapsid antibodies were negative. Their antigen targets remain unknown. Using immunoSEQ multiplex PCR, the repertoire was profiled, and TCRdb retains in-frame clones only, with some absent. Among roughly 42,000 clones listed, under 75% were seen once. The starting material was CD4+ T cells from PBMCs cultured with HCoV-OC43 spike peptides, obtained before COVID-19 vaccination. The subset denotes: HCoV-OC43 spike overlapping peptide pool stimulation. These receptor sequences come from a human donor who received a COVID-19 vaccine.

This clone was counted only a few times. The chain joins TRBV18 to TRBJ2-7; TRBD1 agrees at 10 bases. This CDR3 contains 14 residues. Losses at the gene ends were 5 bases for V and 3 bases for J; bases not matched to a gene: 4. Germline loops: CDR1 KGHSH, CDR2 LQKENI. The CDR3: CASSSGQGNYEQYF. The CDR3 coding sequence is TGTGCCAGCTCATCGGGACAGGGGAACTACGAGCAGTACTTC.

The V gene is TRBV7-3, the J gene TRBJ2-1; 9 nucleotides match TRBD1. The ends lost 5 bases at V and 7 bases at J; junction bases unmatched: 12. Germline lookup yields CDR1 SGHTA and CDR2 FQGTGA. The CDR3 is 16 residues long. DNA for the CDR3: TGTGCCAGCAGCCAAACCGGGACAGGGACTATTAATGAGCAGTTCTTC. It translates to CASSQTGTGTINEQFF.

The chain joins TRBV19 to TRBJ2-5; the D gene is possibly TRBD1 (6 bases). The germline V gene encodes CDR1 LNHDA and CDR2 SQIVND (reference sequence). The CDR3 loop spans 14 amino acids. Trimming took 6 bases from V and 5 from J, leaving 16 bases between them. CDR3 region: CASRVGRGGETQYF. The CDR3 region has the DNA TGTGCCAGTAGAGTAGGCAGGGGTGGCGAGACCCAGTACTTC.

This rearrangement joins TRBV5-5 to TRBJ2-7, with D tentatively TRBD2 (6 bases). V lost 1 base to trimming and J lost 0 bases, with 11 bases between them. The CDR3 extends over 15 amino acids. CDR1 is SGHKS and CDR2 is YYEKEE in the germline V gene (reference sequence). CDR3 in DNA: TGTGCCAGCAGCTTGTGGGGGGAGACCTCCTACGAGCAGTACTTC. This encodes CASSLWGETSYEQYF.

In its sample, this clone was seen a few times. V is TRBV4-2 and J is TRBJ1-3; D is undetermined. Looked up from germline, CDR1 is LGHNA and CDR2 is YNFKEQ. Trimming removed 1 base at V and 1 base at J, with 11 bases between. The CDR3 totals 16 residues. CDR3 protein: CASSQVSGGSGNTIYF. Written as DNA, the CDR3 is TGTGCCAGCAGCCAAGTGAGTGGCGGTTCTGGAAACACCATATATTTT.

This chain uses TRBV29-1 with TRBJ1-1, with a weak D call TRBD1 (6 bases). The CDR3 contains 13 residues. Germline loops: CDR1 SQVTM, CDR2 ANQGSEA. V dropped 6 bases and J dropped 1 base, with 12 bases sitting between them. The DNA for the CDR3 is TGCAGCGTGCAGGGGCTCGGGAACACTGAAGCTTTCTTT. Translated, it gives CSVQGLGNTEAFF.